These 17 T cell receptor beta chains share one sample of origin, sequenced in a study of OX40 agonist ivuxolimab in advanced cancers. TCRdb keeps only in-frame clones here, not all; method: immunoSEQ multiplex PCR. The table includes 82,000 or so clones, roughly 90% detected once. Material: CD4+ or CD8+ T cells sorted from blood, obtained in a trial of the OX40 agonist ivuxolimab. Every receptor here comes from an adult with an advanced solid tumor such as melanoma, head and neck, liver or kidney cancer.

The J gene is TRBJ1-2, the V gene TRBV19, with TRBD1 matching over 9 bases. The CDR3 runs to 14 residues. CDR1 is LNHDA and CDR2 is SQIVND in the germline V gene (reference sequence). V dropped 5 bases and J dropped 4; count of bases not matched to a gene: 5. The CDR3 DNA follows: TGTGCCAGTAGTCGGACAGGGGACGGCTATGGCTACACCTTC. Its protein product is CASSRTGDGYGYTF.

This chain uses TRBV5-6 with TRBJ1-6; D remains unclear. The germline V gene has CDR1 SGHDT and CDR2 YYEEEE. Deletions cut 1 base from V and 8 bases from J, with 10 bases between. The CDR3 runs 14 residues. The CDR3: CASSLRLVYSPLHF. The DNA for the CDR3 is TGTGCCAGCAGCTTGCGTCTGGTATATTCACCCCTCCACTTT.

The V gene is TRBV7-9, the J gene TRBJ1-4; 9 bases map to TRBD1. Germline assignment: CDR1 SEHNR and CDR2 FQNEAQ (reference sequence). V shed 5 bases, J shed 8 bases, and the junction held 15 bases outside the gene matches. CDR3 length: 17 amino acids. The CDR3 sequence is CASSQRWNQGQGEKLFF. The CDR3 region has the DNA TGTGCCAGCAGCCAGAGGTGGAATCAGGGACAGGGCGAAAAACTGTTTTTT.

This clone was observed a handful of times. This chain connects TRBV2 to TRBJ1-2; a possible D gene is TRBD1 (5 bases). The CDR3 is made up of 14 amino acids. Germline V lookup: CDR1 SNHLY, CDR2 FYNNEI. V was cut by 9 bases and J by 0 bases, with 14 bases left in between. The CDR3: CASDGGGANYGYTF. The CDR3 region has the DNA TGTGCCAGTGATGGGGGGGGAGCTAACTATGGCTACACCTTC.

This sequence joins TRBV5-1 and TRBJ2-1, with 7 bases matching TRBD2. The V gene end was trimmed by 4 bases and the J gene end by 5 bases; junction bases not matched to a gene: 6. The CDR3 is 14 amino acids. Germline V gene data show CDR1 as SGHRS and CDR2 as YFSETQ. CDR3 region: CASSLWTSNNEQFF. The CDR3 coding sequence is TGCGCCAGCAGCCTATGGACTAGTAACAATGAGCAGTTCTTC.

The V and J genes are TRBV4-3 and TRBJ1-1; tentatively, D is TRBD1 (5 bases). The CDR3 totals 14 residues. Deletions cut 1 base from V and 2 bases from J, with 8 bases between. Germline CDR1 is LGHNA and CDR2 is YSLEER. CDR3: CASSQGQLNTEAFF. CDR3 DNA sequence: TGCGCCAGCAGCCAAGGACAGCTTAACACTGAAGCTTTCTTT.

This chain uses TRBV29-1 with TRBJ2-1; 10 nucleotides line up with TRBD2. J was trimmed by 9 bases and V by 0 bases; bases with no gene match: 14. The germline V gene encodes CDR1 SQVTM and CDR2 ANQGSEA. This CDR3 is 17 amino acids long. The CDR3 DNA is TGCAGCGTTGAAGAGGGGCCCCCGAGCGGGAGGGATGCTGAGCAGTTCTTC. It yields the protein CSVEEGPPSGRDAEQFF.

The CDR3 sequence: CASAGYSTYEQYF. The CDR3 DNA sequence: TGTGCCAGCGCAGGGTACTCAACCTACGAGCAGTACTTC. V gene TRBV28 combines with J gene TRBJ2-7, with D perhaps matching TRBD1 (5 bases). Trimming removed 8 bases from V and 2 bases from J, with 13 bases in between. The CDR3 is made up of 13 amino acids. Germline V CDR1 and CDR2: MDHEN, SYDVKM.

The rearrangement links TRBV11-2 to TRBJ2-7, with TRBD2 identical over 7 bases. Germline V lookup: CDR1 SGHAT, CDR2 FQNNGV. The V gene end was trimmed by 5 bases and the J gene end by 5 bases; junction bases not matched to a gene: 3. The CDR3 totals 12 residues. The CDR3 protein is CASSGLVNEQYF. CDR3 sequence (DNA): TGTGCCAGCAGCGGACTAGTCAACGAGCAGTACTTC.

J is TRBJ2-1 and V is TRBV7-2; D is perhaps TRBD2 (5 bases). Deletions cut 8 bases from V and 3 bases from J, with 26 bases between. Germline loops: CDR1 SGHTA, CDR2 FQGNSA. CDR3 size: 18 residues. CDR3 nucleotides: TGTGCCAGCTGCCCCGCTTACGGGCTTAGAGGGTGCTACAATGAGCAGTTCTTC. Its translation is CASCPAYGLRGCYNEQFF.

The chain combines TRBV7-2 with TRBJ2-7; TRBD1 is a possible D gene (6 bases). This CDR3 is 15 amino acids long. CDR1 is SGHTA, CDR2 FQGNSA, per germline. Trimming left V 1 base short and J 4 bases short, with 14 bases between. CDR3 nucleotides: TGTGCCAGCAGCTTAGACCCAGGGGTCACTTACGAGCAGTACTTC. Amino acid sequence: CASSLDPGVTYEQYF. Full variable domain (missing parts from reference TRBV7-2 and TRBJ2-7): GAGVSQSPSNKVTEKGKDVELRCDPISGHTALYWYRQSLGQGLEFLIYFQGNSAPDKSGLPSDRFSAERTGGSVSTLTIQRTQQEDSAVYLCASSLDPGVTYEQYFGPGTRLTVT.

For this clone: At one boundary the junction diverges from the germline segment, which might be a read error. The J gene is TRBJ1-5, the V gene TRBV28; D remains ambiguous. Germline CDR1 and CDR2: MDHEN and SYDVKM. CDR3 length equals 15 residues. CDR3 coding DNA: TGTGCCAGCTTCATTGGGGAGGGCTATAATCAACCCCAGCATTTT. Its protein is CASFIGEGYNQPQHF. Full variable domain (outside the CDR3, taken from reference TRBV28 and TRBJ1-5): DVKVTQSSRYLVKRTGEKVFLECVQDMDHENMFWYRQDPGLGLRLIYFSYDVKMKEKGDIPEGYSVSREKKERFSLILESASTNQTSMYLCASFIGEGYNQPQHFGDGTRLSIL.

The genes are TRBV5-1 and TRBJ2-1, with 10 bases identical to TRBD2. The CDR3 runs to 17 residues. Germline V gene lookup returns CDR1 SGHRS and CDR2 YFSETQ. Germline trimming cut 3 bases from V and 9 bases from J; bases unmatched to any gene: 15. The CDR3 protein is CASSSGAASGSSAEQFF. Written as DNA, the CDR3 is TGCGCCAGCAGCTCGGGGGCGGCTAGCGGGAGTTCCGCTGAGCAGTTCTTC.

The chain couples TRBV10-3 to TRBJ1-4; maybe TRBD1 (5 bases). Per germline, CDR1 ENHRY and CDR2 SYGVKD. This CDR3 comprises 14 residues. Trimming stripped 4 bases from V and 5 bases from J, with 11 bases between. CDR3 sequence reads: CAISASGLNEKLFF. The CDR3 DNA sequence: TGTGCCATCAGTGCCTCGGGACTCAATGAAAAACTGTTTTTT.

This chain connects TRBV28 to TRBJ2-7, with no clear D. CDR1 is MDHEN, CDR2 SYDVKM, per germline. This CDR3 region has 11 residues. Between the trimmed V and J ends, which lost 6 bases and 4 bases, there was a span of 7 bases. CDR3 DNA: TGTGCCAGCAGCCGTGGTTACGAGCAGTACTTC. Its protein is CASSRGYEQYF. Full variable domain (remainder filled in from reference TRBV28 and TRBJ2-7): DVKVTQSSRYLVKRTGEKVFLECVQDMDHENMFWYRQDPGLGLRLIYFSYDVKMKEKGDIPEGYSVSREKKERFSLILESASTNQTSMYLCASSRGYEQYFGPGTRLTVT.

The rearrangement joins TRBV2 to TRBJ2-5; D remains unclear. The CDR3 spans 11 residues. V was cut by 3 bases and J by 5 bases, with 4 bases left in between. Germline assignment: CDR1 SNHLY and CDR2 FYNNEI. CDR3 nucleotides: TGTGCCAGCAGTGAGACGGAGACCCAGTACTTC. Protein product: CASSETETQYF.

The rearrangement links TRBV5-4 to TRBJ2-6; 9 nucleotides align to TRBD1. CDR1 is SGHNT and CDR2 is YYREEE in the germline V gene (reference sequence). Unmatched junction bases numbered 8, after V lost 4 bases and J lost 0 bases. The CDR3 is 18 residues long. The CDR3, as DNA: TGTGCCAGCAGCCCGAGGACAGGGGCGAACTCTGGGGCCAACGTCCTGACTTTC. This translates into CASSPRTGANSGANVLTF.